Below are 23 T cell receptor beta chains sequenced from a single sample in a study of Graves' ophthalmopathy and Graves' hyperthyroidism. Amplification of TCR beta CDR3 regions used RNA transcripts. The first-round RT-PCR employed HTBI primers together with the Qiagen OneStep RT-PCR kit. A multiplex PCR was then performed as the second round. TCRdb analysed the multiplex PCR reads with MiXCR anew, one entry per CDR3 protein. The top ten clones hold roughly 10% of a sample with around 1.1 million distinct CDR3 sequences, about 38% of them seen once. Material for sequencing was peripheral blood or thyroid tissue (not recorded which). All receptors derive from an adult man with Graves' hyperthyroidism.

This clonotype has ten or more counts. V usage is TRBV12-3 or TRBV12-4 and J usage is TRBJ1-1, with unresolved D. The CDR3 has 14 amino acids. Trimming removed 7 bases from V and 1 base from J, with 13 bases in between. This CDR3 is CASTTWAANTEAFF. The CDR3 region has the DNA TGTGCCAGCACAACTTGGGCAGCGAACACTGAAGCTTTCTTT.

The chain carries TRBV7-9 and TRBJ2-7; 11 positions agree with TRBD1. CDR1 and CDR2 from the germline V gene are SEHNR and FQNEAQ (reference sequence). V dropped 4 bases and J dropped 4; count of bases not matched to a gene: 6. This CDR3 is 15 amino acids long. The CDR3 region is CASSSDGQGAYEQYF. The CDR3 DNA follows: TGTGCCAGCAGCTCAGACGGACAGGGGGCGTACGAGCAGTACTTC.

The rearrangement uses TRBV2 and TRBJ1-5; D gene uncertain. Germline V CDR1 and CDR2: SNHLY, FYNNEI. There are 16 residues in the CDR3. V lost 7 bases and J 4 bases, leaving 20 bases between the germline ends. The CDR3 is CASTFGGRTLNQPQHF. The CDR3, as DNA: TGTGCCAGCACCTTTGGAGGACGGACTTTAAATCAGCCCCAGCATTTT.

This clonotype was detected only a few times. The CDR3 nucleotides are TGCAGTGCTGGCAATAGAGGCTCCTACGAGCAGTACTTC. Its translation: CSAGNRGSYEQYF. The rearrangement links TRBV20-1 to TRBJ2-7; D uncertain. Between the trimmed V and J ends, which lost 5 bases and 0 bases, there was a span of 11 bases. Germline V gene sequence: CDR1 DFQATT, CDR2 SNEGSKA (reference sequence). The CDR3 is made up of 13 amino acids.

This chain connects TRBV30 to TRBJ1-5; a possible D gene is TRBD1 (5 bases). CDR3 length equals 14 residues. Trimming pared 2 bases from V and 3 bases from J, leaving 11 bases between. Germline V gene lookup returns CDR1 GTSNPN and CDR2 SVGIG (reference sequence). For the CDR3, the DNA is TGTGCCTGGAGTCAGGACACCTACAATCAGCCCCAGCATTTT. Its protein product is CAWSQDTYNQPQHF.

This chain's CDR3 is CASMLGSSGNTIYF. The CDR3 coding sequence is TGTGCCAGCATGCTAGGGTCCTCTGGAAACACCATATATTTT. This chain links TRBV7-2 with TRBJ1-3; D is ambiguous. Deletions cut 7 bases from V and 0 bases from J, with 10 bases between. CDR1 and CDR2 (germline): SGHTA, FQGNSA. The length of the CDR3 is 14 residues.

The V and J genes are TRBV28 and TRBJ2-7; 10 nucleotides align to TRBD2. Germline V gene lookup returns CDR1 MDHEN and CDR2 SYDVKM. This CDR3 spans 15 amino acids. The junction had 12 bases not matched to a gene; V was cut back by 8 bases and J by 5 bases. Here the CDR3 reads CASEMLAGEVHEQYF. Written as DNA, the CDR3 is TGTGCCAGCGAGATGCTAGCGGGAGAGGTCCACGAGCAGTACTTC. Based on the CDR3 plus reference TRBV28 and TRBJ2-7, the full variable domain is DVKVTQSSRYLVKRTGEKVFLECVQDMDHENMFWYRQDPGLGLRLIYFSYDVKMKEKGDIPEGYSVSREKKERFSLILESASTNQTSMYLCASEMLAGEVHEQYFGPGTRLTVT.

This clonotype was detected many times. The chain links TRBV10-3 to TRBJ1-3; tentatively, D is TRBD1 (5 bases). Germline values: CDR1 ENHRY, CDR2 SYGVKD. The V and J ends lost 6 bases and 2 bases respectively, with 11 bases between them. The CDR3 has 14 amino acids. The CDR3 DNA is TGTGCCATCAGGTTACAGGAGACTGGAAACACCATATATTTT. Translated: CAIRLQETGNTIYF.

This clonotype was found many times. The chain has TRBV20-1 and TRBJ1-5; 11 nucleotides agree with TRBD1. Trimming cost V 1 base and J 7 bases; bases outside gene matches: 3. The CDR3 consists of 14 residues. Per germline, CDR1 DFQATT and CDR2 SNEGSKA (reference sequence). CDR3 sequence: CSARGTGGEQPQHF. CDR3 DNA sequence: TGCAGTGCTAGAGGGACAGGGGGCGAACAGCCCCAGCATTTT.

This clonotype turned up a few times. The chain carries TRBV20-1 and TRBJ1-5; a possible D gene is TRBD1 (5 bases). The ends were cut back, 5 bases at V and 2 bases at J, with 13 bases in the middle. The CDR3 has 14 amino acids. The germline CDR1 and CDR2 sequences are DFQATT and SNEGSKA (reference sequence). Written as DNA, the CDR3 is TGCAGTGCTCAGGCCGGGGACCGCAATCAGCCCCAGCATTTT. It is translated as CSAQAGDRNQPQHF.

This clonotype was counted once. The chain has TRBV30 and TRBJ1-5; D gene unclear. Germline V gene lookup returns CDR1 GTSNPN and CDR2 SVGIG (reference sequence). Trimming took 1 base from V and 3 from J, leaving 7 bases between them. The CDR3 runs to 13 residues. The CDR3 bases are TGTGCCTGGAGTGCCCTCTCCAATCAGCCCCAGCATTTT. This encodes CAWSALSNQPQHF.

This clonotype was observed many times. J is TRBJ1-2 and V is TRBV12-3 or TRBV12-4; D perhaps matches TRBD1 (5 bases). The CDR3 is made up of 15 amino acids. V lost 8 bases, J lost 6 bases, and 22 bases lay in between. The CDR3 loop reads CASDPALGTRDGYTF. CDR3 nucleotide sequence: TGTGCCAGCGACCCTGCCCTGGGGACTCGGGATGGCTACACCTTC.

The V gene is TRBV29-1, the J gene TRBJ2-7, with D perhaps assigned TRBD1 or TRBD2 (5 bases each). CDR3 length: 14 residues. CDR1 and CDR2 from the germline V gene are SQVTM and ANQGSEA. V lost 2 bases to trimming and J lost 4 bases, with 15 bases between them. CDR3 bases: TGCAGCGTTGAAACTGGGGGAACAGTGTACGAGCAGTACTTC. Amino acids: CSVETGGTVYEQYF.

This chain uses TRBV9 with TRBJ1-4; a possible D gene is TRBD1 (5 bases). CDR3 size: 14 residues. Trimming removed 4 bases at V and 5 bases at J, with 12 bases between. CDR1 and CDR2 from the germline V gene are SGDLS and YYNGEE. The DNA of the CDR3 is TGTGCCAGCAGCTCCTCCGGGGGGAATGAAAAACTGTTTTTT. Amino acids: CASSSSGGNEKLFF.

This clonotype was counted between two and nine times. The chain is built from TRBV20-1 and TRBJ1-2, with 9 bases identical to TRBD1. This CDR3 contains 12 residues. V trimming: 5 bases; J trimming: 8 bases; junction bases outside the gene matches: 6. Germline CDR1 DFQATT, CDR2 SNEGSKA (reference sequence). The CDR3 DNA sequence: TGCAGTGCTTCTGGACAGGGGAAGGGCTACACCTTC. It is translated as CSASGQGKGYTF.

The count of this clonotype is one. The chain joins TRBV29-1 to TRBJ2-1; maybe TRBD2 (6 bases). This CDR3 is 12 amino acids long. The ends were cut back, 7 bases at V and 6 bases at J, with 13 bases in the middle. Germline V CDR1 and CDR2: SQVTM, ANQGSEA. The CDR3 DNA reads TGCAGCGCTCCGGGAGTTCTCAATGAGCAGTTCTTC. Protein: CSAPGVLNEQFF.

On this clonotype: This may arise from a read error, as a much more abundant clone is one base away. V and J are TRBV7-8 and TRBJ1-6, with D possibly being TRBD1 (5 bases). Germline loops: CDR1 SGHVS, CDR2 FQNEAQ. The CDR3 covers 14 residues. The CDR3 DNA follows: TGTGCCAGCGGCTTCCCAGGGTTCGCTTCACCCCTCCACTTT. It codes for CASGFPGFASPLHF.

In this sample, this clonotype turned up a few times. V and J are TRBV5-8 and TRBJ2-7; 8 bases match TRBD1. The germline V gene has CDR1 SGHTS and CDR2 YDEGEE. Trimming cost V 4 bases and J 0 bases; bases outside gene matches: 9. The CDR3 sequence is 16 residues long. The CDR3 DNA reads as TGTGCCAGCAGCGGACCGACAGGGGAAAGCTCCTACGAGCAGTACTTC. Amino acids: CASSGPTGESSYEQYF. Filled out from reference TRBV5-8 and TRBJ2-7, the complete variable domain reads EAGVTQSPTHLIKTRGQQATLRCSPISGHTSVYWYQQALGLGLQFLLWYDEGEERNRGNFPPRFSGRQFPNYSSELNVNALELEDSALYLCASSGPTGESSYEQYFGPGTRLTVT.

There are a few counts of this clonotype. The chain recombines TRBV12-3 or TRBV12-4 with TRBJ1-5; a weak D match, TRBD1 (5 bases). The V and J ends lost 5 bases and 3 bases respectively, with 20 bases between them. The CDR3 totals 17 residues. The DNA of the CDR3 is TGTGCCAGCAGTCCTTGGGGCGGGGAGGGCCCCAATCAGCCCCAGCATTTT. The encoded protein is CASSPWGGEGPNQPQHF.

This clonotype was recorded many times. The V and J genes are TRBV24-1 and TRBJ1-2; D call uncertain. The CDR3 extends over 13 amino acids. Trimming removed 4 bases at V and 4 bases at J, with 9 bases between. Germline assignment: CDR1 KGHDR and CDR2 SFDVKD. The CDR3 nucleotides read TGTGCCACCAGTGACACGGGAAGCTATGGCTACACCTTC. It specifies CATSDTGSYGYTF.

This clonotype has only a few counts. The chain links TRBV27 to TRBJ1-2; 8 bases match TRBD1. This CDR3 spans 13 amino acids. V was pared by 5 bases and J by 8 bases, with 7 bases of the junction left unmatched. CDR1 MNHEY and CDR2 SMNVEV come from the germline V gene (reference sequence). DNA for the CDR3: TGTGCCAGCAGTACAGGGGGGACGAAAGGCTACACCTTC. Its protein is CASSTGGTKGYTF.

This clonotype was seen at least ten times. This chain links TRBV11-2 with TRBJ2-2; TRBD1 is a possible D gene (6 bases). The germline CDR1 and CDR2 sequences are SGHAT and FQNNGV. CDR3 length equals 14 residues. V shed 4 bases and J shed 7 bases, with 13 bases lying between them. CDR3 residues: CASSSTGSGGELFF. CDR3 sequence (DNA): TGTGCCAGCAGCTCGACAGGTTCCGGCGGGGAGCTGTTTTTT.

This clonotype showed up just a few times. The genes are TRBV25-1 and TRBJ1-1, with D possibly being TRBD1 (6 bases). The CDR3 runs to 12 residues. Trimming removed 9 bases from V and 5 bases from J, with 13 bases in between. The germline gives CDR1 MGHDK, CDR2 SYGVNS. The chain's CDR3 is CARQGRGTEAFF. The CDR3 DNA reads TGTGCCAGACAGGGACGGGGTACTGAAGCTTTCTTT. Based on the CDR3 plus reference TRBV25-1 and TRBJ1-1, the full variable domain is EADIYQTPRYLVIGTGKKITLECSQTMGHDKMYWYQQDPGMELHLIHYSYGVNSTEKGDLSSESTVSRIRTEHFPLTLESARPSHTSQYLCARQGRGTEAFFGQGTRLTVV.